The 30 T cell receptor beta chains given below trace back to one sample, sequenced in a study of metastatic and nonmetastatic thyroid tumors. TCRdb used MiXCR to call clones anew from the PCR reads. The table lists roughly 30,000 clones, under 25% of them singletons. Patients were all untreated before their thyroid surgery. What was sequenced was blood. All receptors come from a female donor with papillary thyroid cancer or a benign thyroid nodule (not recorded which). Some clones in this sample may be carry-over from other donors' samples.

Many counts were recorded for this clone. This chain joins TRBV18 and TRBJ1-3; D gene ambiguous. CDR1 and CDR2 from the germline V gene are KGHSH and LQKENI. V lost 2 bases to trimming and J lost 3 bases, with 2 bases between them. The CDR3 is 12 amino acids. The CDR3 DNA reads TGTGCCAGCTCACCAGATGGAAACACCATATATTTT. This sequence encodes CASSPDGNTIYF. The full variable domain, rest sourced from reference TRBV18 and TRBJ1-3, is NAGVMQNPRHLVRRRGQEARLRCSPMKGHSHVYWYRQLPEEGLKFMVYLQKENIIDESGMPKERFSAEFPKEGPSILRIQQVVRGDSAAYFCASSPDGNTIYFGEGSWLTVV.

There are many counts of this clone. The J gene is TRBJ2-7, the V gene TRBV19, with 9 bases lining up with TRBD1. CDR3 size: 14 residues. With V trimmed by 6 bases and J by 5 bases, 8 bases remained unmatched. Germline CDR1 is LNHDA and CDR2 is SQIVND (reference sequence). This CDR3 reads CASSLGTGKDEQYF. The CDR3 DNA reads TGTGCCAGTAGCTTGGGGACAGGGAAGGACGAGCAGTACTTC.

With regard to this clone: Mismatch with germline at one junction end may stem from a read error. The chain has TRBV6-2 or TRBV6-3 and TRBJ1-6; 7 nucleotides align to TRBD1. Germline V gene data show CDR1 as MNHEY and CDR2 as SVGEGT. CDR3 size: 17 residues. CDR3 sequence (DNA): TGTGCCAGCAGTTACAAGATGACGGGACAGATAGTTTCACTCCTCCACTTT. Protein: CASSYKMTGQIVSLLHF.

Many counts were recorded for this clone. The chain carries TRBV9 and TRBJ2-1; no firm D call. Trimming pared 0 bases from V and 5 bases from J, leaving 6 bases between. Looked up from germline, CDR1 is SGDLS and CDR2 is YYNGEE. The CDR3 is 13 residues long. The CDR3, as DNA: TGTGCCAGCAGCGTAGTTGGGGACAATGAGCAGTTCTTC. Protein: CASSVVGDNEQFF.

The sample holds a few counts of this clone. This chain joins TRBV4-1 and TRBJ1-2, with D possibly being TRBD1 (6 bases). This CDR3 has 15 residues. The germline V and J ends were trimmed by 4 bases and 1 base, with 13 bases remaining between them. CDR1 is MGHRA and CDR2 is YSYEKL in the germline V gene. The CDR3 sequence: CASSPGQRGNYGYTF. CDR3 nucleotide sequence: TGCGCCAGCAGCCCAGGACAGAGGGGTAACTATGGCTACACCTTC.

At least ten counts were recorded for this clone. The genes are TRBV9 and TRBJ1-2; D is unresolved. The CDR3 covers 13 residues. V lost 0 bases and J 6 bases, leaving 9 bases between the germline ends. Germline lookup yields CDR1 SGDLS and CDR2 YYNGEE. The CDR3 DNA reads TGTGCCAGCAGCGTAGGGGGAAGACATGGCTACACCTTC. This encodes CASSVGGRHGYTF. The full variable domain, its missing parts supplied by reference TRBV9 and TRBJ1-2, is DSGVTQTPKHLITATGQRVTLRCSPRSGDLSVYWYQQSLDQGLQFLIQYYNGEERAKGNILERFSAQQFPDLHSELNLSSLELGDSALYFCASSVGGRHGYTFGSGTRLTVV.

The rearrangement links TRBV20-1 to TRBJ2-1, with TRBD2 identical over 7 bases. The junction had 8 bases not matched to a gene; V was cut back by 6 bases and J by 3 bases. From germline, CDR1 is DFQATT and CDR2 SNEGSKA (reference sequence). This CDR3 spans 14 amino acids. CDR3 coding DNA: TGCAGTGCCGGAGCTGCGGGAGACTACAATGAGCAGTTCTTC. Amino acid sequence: CSAGAAGDYNEQFF.

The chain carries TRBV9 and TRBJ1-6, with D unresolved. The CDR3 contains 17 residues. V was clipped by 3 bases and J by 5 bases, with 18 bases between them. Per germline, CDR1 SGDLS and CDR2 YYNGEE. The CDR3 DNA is TGTGCCAGCAGCGGATCGCCGGGCCTTATTCATAATTCACCCCTCCACTTT. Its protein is CASSGSPGLIHNSPLHF.

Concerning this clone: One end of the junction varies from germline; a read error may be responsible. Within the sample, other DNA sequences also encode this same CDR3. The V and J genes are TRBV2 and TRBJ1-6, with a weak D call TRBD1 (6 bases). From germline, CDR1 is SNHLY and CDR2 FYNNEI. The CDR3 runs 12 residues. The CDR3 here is CASSLLPGQTSF. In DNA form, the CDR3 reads TGTGCCAGCAGTCTACTTCCCGGACAGACGTCATTT.

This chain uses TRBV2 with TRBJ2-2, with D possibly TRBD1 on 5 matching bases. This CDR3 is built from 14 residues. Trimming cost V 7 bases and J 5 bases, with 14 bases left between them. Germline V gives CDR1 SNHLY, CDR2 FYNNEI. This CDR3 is CASTGARHTGELFF. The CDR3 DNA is TGTGCCAGCACTGGGGCGCGCCATACCGGGGAGCTGTTTTTT. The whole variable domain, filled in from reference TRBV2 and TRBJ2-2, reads EPEVTQTPSHQVTQMGQEVILRCVPISNHLYFYWYRQILGQKVEFLVSFYNNEISEKSEIFDDQFSVERPDGSNFTLKIRSTKLEDSAMYFCASTGARHTGELFFGEGSRLTVL.

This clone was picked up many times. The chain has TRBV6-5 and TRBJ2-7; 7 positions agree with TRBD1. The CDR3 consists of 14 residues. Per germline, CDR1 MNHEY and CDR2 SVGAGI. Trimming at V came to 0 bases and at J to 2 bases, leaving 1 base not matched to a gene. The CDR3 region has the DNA TGTGCCAGCAGTTACTCTACAGGGGCCTACGAGCAGTACTTC. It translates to CASSYSTGAYEQYF.

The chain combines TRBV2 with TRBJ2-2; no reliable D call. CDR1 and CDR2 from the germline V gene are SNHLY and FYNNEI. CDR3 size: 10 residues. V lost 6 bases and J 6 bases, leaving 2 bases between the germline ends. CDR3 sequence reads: CASSAGELFF. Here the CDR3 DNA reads TGTGCCAGCAGCGCCGGGGAGCTGTTTTTT.

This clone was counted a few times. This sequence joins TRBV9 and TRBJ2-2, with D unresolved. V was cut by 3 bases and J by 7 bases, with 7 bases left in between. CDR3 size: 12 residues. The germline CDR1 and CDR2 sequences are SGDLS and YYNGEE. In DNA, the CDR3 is TGTGCCAGCAGCGCGTTTTACGGGGAGCTGTTTTTT. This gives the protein CASSAFYGELFF.

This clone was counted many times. The CDR3: CASSETGSVYSTEAFF. In DNA, the CDR3 is TGTGCCAGCAGTGAGACAGGCAGCGTTTATAGCACTGAAGCTTTCTTT. V is TRBV28 and J is TRBJ1-1; tentatively, D is TRBD1 (6 bases). The V end was cut by 5 bases, the J end by 4 bases, with 20 bases between. The germline V gene has CDR1 MDHEN and CDR2 SYDVKM. This CDR3 has 16 amino acids.

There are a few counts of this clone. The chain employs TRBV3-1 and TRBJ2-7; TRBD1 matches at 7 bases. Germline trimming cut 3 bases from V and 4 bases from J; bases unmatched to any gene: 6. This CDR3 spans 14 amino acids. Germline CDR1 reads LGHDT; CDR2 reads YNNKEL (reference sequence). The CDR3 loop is CASSHPGQFYEQYF. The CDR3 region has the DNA TGTGCCAGCAGCCACCCGGGACAGTTTTACGAGCAGTACTTC.

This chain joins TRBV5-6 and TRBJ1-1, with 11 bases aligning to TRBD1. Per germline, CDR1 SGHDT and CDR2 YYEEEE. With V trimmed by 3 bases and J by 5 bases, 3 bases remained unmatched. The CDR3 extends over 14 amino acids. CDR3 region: CASSWDRGLTEAFF. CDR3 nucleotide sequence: TGTGCCAGCAGCTGGGACAGGGGGTTGACTGAAGCTTTCTTT. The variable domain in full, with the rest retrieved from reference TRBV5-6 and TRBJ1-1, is DAGVTQSPTHLIKTRGQQVTLRCSPKSGHDTVSWYQQALGQGPQFIFQYYEEEERQRGNFPDRFSGHQFPNYSSELNVNALLLGDSALYLCASSWDRGLTEAFFGQGTRLTVV.

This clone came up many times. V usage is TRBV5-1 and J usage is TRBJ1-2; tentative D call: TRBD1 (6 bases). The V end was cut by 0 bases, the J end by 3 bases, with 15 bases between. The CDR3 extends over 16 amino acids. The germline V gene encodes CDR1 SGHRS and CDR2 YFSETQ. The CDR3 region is CASSLALSGQHYGYTF. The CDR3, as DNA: TGCGCCAGCAGCTTGGCCTTGTCAGGACAGCACTATGGCTACACCTTC.

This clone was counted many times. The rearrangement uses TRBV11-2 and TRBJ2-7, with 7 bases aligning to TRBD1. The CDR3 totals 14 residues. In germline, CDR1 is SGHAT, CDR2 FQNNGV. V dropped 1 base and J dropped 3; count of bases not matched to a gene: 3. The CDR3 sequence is CASSLAGGSYEQYF. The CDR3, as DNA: TGTGCCAGCAGCTTAGCAGGGGGTAGCTACGAGCAGTACTTC.

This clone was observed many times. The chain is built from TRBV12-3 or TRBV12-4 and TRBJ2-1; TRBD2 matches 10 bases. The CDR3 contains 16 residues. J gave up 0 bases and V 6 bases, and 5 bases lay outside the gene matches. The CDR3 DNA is TGTGCCAGCAGCCCTACTAGCGGGATCTCCTACAATGAGCAGTTCTTC. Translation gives CASSPTSGISYNEQFF.

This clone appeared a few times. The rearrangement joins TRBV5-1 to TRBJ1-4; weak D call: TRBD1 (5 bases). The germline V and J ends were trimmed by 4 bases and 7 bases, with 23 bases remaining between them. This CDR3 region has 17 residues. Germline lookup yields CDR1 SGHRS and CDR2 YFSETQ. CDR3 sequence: CASSLGPEAGSSEKLFF. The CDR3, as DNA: TGCGCCAGCAGCCTGGGACCTGAGGCAGGCTCGAGTGAAAAACTGTTTTTT.

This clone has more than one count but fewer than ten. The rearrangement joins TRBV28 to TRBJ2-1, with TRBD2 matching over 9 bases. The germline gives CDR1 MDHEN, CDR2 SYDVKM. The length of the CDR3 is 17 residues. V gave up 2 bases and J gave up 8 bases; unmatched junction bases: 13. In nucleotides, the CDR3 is TGTGCCAGCAGTTTAACCGCGGGAGGGTTCAGGTTCGATGAGCAGTTCTTC. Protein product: CASSLTAGGFRFDEQFF.

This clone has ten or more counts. The CDR3 region is CASSDSSGFSDTQYF. DNA of the CDR3: TGTGCCAGCAGTGACTCGTCAGGTTTTTCGGATACGCAGTATTTT. This chain links TRBV6-4 with TRBJ2-3; D is unresolved. V lost 0 bases to trimming and J lost 6 bases, with 13 bases between them. Germline loops: CDR1 MRHNA, CDR2 SNTAGT. CDR3 length: 15 amino acids.

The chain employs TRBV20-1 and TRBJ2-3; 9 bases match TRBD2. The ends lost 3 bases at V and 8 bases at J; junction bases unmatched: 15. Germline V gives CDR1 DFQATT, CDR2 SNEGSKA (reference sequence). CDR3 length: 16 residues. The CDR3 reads CSASDATSGSSGTQYF. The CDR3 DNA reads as TGCAGTGCTAGCGATGCGACTAGCGGCAGCAGCGGTACGCAGTATTTT.

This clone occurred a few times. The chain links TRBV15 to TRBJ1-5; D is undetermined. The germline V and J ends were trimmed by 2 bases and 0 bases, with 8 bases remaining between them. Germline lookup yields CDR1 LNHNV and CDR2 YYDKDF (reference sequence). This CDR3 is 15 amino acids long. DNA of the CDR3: TGTGCCACCAGCAGAATTAGGTCTAGCAATCAGCCCCAGCATTTT. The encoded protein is CATSRIRSSNQPQHF.

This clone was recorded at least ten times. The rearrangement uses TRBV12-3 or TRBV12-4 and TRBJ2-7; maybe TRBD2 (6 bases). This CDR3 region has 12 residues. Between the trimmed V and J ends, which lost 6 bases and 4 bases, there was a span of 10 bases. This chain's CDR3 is CASRRSGYEQYF. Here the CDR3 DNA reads TGTGCCAGCAGGCGAAGCGGGTACGAGCAGTACTTC.

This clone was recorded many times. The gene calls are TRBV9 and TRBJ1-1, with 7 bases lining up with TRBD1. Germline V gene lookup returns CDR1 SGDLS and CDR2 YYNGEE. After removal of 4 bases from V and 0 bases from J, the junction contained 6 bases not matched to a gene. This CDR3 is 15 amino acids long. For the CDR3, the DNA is TGTGCCAGCAGCCCCTTGGACAGGATGAACACTGAAGCTTTCTTT. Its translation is CASSPLDRMNTEAFF.

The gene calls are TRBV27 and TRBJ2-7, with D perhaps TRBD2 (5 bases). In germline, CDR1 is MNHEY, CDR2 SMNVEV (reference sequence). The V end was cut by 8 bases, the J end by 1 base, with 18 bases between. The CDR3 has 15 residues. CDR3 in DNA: TGTGCCAGCCGCGTCGGGGTGGAGCGGTCCTACGAGCAGTACTTC. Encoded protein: CASRVGVERSYEQYF.

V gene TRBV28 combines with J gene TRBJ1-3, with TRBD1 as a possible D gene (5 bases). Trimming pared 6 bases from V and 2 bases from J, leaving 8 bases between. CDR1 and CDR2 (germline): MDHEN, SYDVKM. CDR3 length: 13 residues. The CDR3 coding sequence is TGTGCCAGCAGCAGGACAACTGGAAACACCATATATTTT. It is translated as CASSRTTGNTIYF.

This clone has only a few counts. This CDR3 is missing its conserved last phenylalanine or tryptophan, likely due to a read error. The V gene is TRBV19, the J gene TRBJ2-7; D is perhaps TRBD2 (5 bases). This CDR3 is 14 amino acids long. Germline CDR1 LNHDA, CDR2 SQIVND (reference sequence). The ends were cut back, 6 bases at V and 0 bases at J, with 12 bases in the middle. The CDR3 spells CASRDSANSYEQYS. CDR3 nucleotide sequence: TGTGCCAGTAGGGACTCGGCGAACTCCTACGAGCAGTACTCC.

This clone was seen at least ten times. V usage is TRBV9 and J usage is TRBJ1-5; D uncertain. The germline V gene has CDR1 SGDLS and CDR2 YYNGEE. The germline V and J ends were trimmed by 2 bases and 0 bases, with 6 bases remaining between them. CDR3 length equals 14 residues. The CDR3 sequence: CASSVGYSNQPQHF. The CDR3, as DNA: TGTGCCAGCAGCGTGGGTTATAGCAATCAGCCCCAGCATTTT. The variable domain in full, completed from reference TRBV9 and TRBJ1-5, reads DSGVTQTPKHLITATGQRVTLRCSPRSGDLSVYWYQQSLDQGLQFLIQYYNGEERAKGNILERFSAQQFPDLHSELNLSSLELGDSALYFCASSVGYSNQPQHFGDGTRLSIL.